This entry is about one T cell receptor (beta chain). Its antigen remains undetermined. The junction and the germline gene differ at one end; a read error may be behind it. The library was generated by the immunoSEQ multiplex PCR assay. Primary melanoma tumor tissue underwent high-throughput sequencing of the T-cell receptor beta chain. The authors' pipeline ran thus. Among the repertoire analyses were the distribution of insertions and deletions and the sharing of TCRB CDR3 between samples. A gradient-boosted model ranked how well the T-cell fraction predicted outcome compared with histopathological variables. The immuneACCESS repertoire file appears here via TCRdb, limited to in-frame rearrangements. These files lack a portion of the clones; in checked studies, under half of the deficit traces to unresolved V genes, and the cause of the others is not known. V and J calls and clone size come straight from that table; D and trimming were deduced from the DNA. For this sample the table gives around 740 clones, of which approximately 80% were detected only once. Clones ranked in the top ten supply approximately 15% of the sample.

The primary melanoma of each patient had been surgically resected and was considered potentially curable but at risk of metastatic recurrence. CDR1 and CDR2, per the germline V gene, are SGHRS and YFSETQ. The CDR3 measures 17 amino acids from cysteine to phenylalanine. Here the CDR3 DNA is all that survives: 51 bases in frame from base 1. The data belong to a study of primary melanoma T cells and metastatic recurrence (dated by TCRdb to 2018 to 2020). As for the study more broadly: The cohort consisted of just under 200 primary melanomas of stage T2 to T4, each more than 1 mm thick. The study examined whether T-cell fraction and T-cell repertoire clonality in primary melanoma tumors predicted patient outcome. Histopathological grading of tumor-infiltrating lymphocytes was compared with the sequencing-derived T-cell fraction. Progression-free survival was the clinical outcome compared against the T-cell fraction measured by TCR beta sequencing. The paper's findings and limits, for the study overall: Tumor T-cell fraction was reported to predict progression-free survival independently of thickness, ulceration, mitotic rate and age. Adding T-cell fraction to tumor thickness reportedly improved progression-free survival prediction more than adding any other histopathological variable. Protection appeared to be conferred by a T-cell fraction above 20% regardless of ulceration status, mitotic rate or nodal disease. An effective T-cell-mediated antitumor response in primary melanoma was framed by the authors only as a suggestion, not a demonstrated mechanism.

Rearrangement joined TRBV5-1 to TRBJ2-7, with 7 junctional bases fitting TRBD1. The receptor was isolated from a human donor with melanoma. Sequenced material: melanoma tumor tissue. The CDR3 reads as follows: CASSLGQGSLGAYEQYF. The DNA is as follows: TGCGCCAGCAGCTTGGGACAGGGATCCCTTGGGGCTTACGAACAGTACTTC.